This TCR beta chain was retrieved from a study of cytomegalovirus exposure and HLA in healthy donors. The donors (healthy individuals) were bone marrow donors. 13 Jbeta primers and 60 Vbeta primers were used for the PCR. The table came from immunoSEQ multiplex PCR; TCRdb's copy has only in-frame clones and leaves some out. The sample lists under 200,000 clones, roughly 81% seen once, with roughly 13% in the top ten. Looked up from germline, CDR1 is SGDLS and CDR2 is YYNGEE. CDR3 size: 14 residues. Trimming removed 5 bases at V and 0 bases at J, with 8 bases between. The gene calls are TRBV9 and TRBJ2-2; possibly TRBD1 for D (6 bases). Specimen: PBMCs. This sequence was found in a woman in her forties or fifties in good health and CMV-seronegative. CDR3: CASRGQSNTGELFF. The CDR3 region has the DNA TGTGCCAGCAGGGGACAATCGAACACCGGGGAGCTGTTTTTT.